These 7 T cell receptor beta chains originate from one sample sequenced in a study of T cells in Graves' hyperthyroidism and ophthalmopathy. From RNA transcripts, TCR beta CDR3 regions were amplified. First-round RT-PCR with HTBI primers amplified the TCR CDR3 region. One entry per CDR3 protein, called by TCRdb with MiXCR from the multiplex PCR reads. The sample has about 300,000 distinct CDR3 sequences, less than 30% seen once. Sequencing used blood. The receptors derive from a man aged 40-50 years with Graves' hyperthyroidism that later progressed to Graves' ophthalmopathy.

DNA for the CDR3: TGTGCCAGCAGTGAGTCTGGGTGGGGCTACACCTTC. It codes for CASSESGWGYTF. The chain combines TRBV6-1 with TRBJ1-2; D remains unclear. The CDR3 contains 12 residues. Trimming stripped 3 bases from V and 8 bases from J, with 10 bases between. CDR1 is MNHNS and CDR2 is SASEGT in the germline V gene.

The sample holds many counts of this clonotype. The CDR3, as DNA: TGTGCCAGCAGATTCGACCAGGCCGGGACTGAAGCTTTCTTT. Translating it yields CASRFDQAGTEAFF. The chain carries TRBV2 and TRBJ1-1; D not resolved. Looked up from germline, CDR1 is SNHLY and CDR2 is FYNNEI. This CDR3 is 14 amino acids long. Trimming stripped 6 bases from V and 5 bases from J, with 16 bases between. Complete variable domain (other parts from reference TRBV2 and TRBJ1-1): EPEVTQTPSHQVTQMGQEVILRCVPISNHLYFYWYRQILGQKVEFLVSFYNNEISEKSEIFDDQFSVERPDGSNFTLKIRSTKLEDSAMYFCASRFDQAGTEAFFGQGTRLTVV.

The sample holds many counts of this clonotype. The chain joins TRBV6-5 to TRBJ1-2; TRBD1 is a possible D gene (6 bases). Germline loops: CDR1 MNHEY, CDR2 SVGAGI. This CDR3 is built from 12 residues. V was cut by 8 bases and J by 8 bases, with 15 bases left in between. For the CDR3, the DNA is TGTGCCAGCCGGGGGGGCGGGGGCGGCTACACCTTC. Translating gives CASRGGGGGYTF.

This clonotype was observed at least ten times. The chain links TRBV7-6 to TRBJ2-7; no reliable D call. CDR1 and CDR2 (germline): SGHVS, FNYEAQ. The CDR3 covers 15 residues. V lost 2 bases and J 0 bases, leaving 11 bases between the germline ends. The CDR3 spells CASSLLTRSSYEQYF. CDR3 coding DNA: TGTGCCAGCAGCTTACTGACTCGAAGCTCCTACGAGCAGTACTTC.

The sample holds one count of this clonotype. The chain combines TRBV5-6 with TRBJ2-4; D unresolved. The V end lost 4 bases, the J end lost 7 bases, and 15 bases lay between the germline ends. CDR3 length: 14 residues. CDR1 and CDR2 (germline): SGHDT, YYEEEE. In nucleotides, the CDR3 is TGTGCCAGCAGCCGTACGGGCCTAGAGAACATTCAGTACTTC. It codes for CASSRTGLENIQYF.

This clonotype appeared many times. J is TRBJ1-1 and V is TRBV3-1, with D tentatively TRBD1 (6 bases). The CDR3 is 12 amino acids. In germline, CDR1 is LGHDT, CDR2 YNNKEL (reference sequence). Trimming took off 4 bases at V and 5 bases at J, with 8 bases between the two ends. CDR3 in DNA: TGTGCCAGCAGCCGCGGACAGACTGAAGCTTTCTTT. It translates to CASSRGQTEAFF.

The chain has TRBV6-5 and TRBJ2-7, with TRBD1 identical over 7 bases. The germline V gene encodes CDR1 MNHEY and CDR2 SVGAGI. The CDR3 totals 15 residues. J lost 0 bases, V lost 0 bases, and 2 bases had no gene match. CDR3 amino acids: CASSYSGDSSYEQYF. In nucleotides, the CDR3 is TGTGCCAGCAGTTACTCCGGGGACAGCTCCTACGAGCAGTACTTC.